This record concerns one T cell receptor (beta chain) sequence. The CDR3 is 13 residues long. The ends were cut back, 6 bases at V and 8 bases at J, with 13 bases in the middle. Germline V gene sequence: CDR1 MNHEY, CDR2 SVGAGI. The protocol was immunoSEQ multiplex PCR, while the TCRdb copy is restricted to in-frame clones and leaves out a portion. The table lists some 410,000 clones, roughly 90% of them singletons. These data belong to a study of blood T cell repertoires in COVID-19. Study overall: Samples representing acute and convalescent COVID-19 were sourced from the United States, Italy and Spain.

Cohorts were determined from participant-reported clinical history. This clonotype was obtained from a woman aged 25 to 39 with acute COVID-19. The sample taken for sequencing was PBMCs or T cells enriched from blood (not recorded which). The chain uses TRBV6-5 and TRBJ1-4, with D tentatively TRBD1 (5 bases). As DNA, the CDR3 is TGTGCCAGCAGAGGCGGGGGTAACGAAAAACTGTTTTTT. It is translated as CASRGGGNEKLFF.